This is a list of T cell receptor beta chains from one sample in a study of cytomegalovirus exposure and HLA in healthy donors. Sequenced by immunoSEQ multiplex PCR; TCRdb stores in-frame clones only, minus some. The sample records about 360,000 clones, roughly 89% being singletons. The sample consisted of PBMCs. The receptors here all came from a woman aged 18-29 years in good health and CMV-seronegative. The CDR3 runs from the conserved cysteine through the conserved F or W. D genes are given only for firm matches. Clone size is given for some rows only: seen once, a few or many times, or a class if the clone is expanded.

clone size	V gene	J gene	D gene	CDR3 DNA	CDR3 protein
.	TRBV11-2	TRBJ1-1	.	TGTGCCAGCAGCTTCCAGGGGATCAATGGTGAAGCTTTCTTT	CASSFQGINGEAFF
.	TRBV27	TRBJ1-1	.	TGTGCCAGCCAGAGGGACACCGAGACGAACACTGAAGCTTTCTTT	CASQRDTETNTEAFF
.	TRBV27	TRBJ2-7	.	TGTGCCAGCAGTTTATGGCATGGATTTCCAGGGGAGCAGTACTTC	CASSLWHGFPGEQYF
.	TRBV13	TRBJ1-1	.	TGTGCCAGCAGCTTAGGCCCGATAAGCCCTGAAGCTTTCTTT	CASSLGPISPEAFF
.	TRBV28	TRBJ1-1	.	TGTGCCAGCAGTCTACAGGGAAATGGGGCTGAAGCTTTCTTT	CASSLQGNGAEAFF
.	TRBV5-1	TRBJ1-1	.	TGCGCCAGCAGCTTGGCTCCCGGGTCGACTGAAGCTTTCTTT	CASSLAPGSTEAFF
.	TRBV7-9	TRBJ2-5	TRBD1	TGTGCCAGCAGCCTAGACAGGGGGCTATTAGAGACCCAGTACTTC	CASSLDRGLLETQYF
once	TRBV2	TRBJ2-3	.	TGTGCCAGCAGTGAAGAAAAGAGACAGGAAGTCACAGATACGCAGTATTTT	CASSEEKRQEVTDTQYF
.	TRBV28	TRBJ2-7	TRBD2	TGTGCCAGCAGTTTGAGGGGACTAGCGGGATCAATTACCTACGAGCAGTACTTC	CASSLRGLAGSITYEQYF
.	TRBV19	TRBJ1-1	.	TGTGCCAGTAGTAAAGGACAGACCTTGAACACTGAAGCTTTCTTT	CASSKGQTLNTEAFF
.	TRBV19	TRBJ2-7	TRBD1	TGTGCCAGTAGTATGTCAGGGGGCATCTACGAGCAGTACTTC	CASSMSGGIYEQYF
once	TRBV30	TRBJ2-3	TRBD2	TGTGCCTGGAGTACCGGGACTAGCGGCACAGATACGCAGTATTTT	CAWSTGTSGTDTQYF
once	TRBV25-1	TRBJ2-2	TRBD1	TGTGCCAGCAGTGAATATGGGACAGGGGTCACCGGGGAGCTGTTTTTT	CASSEYGTGVTGELFF
.	TRBV4-1	TRBJ2-3	.	TGCGCCAGCAGCCAAGATAATCCAGGGGGGGATACGCAGTATTTT	CASSQDNPGGDTQYF
.	TRBV4-1	TRBJ1-1	TRBD1	TGCGCCAGCAGCATGGAGGGGGCGCAGGTCACTGAAGCTTTCTTT	CASSMEGAQVTEAFF
.	TRBV25-1	TRBJ2-1	.	TGTGCCTCAGCCTGGGGGGGCCAAATCAATGAGCAGTTCTTC	CASAWGGQINEQFF
few	TRBV28	TRBJ1-2	TRBD1	TGTGCCAGCAGGTTGGACAGGGGTCGCGGCTACACCTTC	CASRLDRGRGYTF
once	TRBV28	TRBJ2-1	.	TGTGCCAGCACCACGGCGGTTTACAATGAGCAGTTCTTC	CASTTAVYNEQFF
.	TRBV6-6	TRBJ1-5	.	TGTGCCAGCAGTTACCCCTCCCAGCCCCAGCATTTT	CASSYPSQPQHF
few	TRBV19	TRBJ1-1	.	TGTGCCAGTATGCTAGGGGATGAAGCTTTCTTT	CASMLGDEAFF
few	TRBV19	TRBJ1-5	.	TGTGCCAGTAGTATAAAGGGGCAGCCCCAGCATTTT	CASSIKGQPQHF
.	TRBV4-1	TRBJ2-6	TRBD2	TGCGCCAGCAGCCAAGTTGGGACGGGGGGATACGGGGCCAACGTCCTGACTTTC	CASSQVGTGGYGANVLTF
many	TRBV5-1	TRBJ1-2	.	TGCGCCAGCAGCTTGGTTGGCGGGGGCTACACCTTC	CASSLVGGGYTF
.	TRBV9	TRBJ2-7	.	TGTGCCAGCAGCGACCCCCCAGGGGGGGAGCAGTACTTC	CASSDPPGGEQYF
.	TRBV12-5	TRBJ1-1	.	TGTGCTAGTGGTAACGCCGCGGACACTGAAGCTTTCTTT	CASGNAADTEAFF
.	TRBV9	TRBJ1-1	.	TGTGCCAGCAGCCCTCAGGTGGGGGCCGGGACTGAAGCTTTCTTT	CASSPQVGAGTEAFF
.	TRBV6-4	TRBJ2-1	TRBD2	TGTGCCAGCAGTGACTCGAGTCGGGGGGGGTCCTTCAATGAGCAGTTCTTC	CASSDSSRGGSFNEQFF
.	TRBV6-1	TRBJ2-3	TRBD1	TGTGCCAGCAGTGGGGGGACAGGGGGCGCGGTAGATACGCAGTATTTT	CASSGGTGGAVDTQYF
.	TRBV5-4	TRBJ2-7	.	TGTGCCAGCAGCTTGGATAACGAGCAGTACTTC	CASSLDNEQYF
.	TRBV18	TRBJ2-3	.	TGTGCCAGCTCACCGCGACTAGAAAGCACAGATACGCAGTATTTT	CASSPRLESTDTQYF
few	TRBV27	TRBJ1-2	TRBD1	TGTGCCAGCAGACCCGGACAGGGGGCTAACTATGGCTACACCTTC	CASRPGQGANYGYTF
.	TRBV18	TRBJ2-7	TRBD1	TGTGCCAGCTCACCGTGGACAGGGGGCGGCTACGAGCAGTACTTC	CASSPWTGGGYEQYF
once	TRBV2	TRBJ2-7	TRBD2	TGTGCCAGCAGTCTACTAGCGGACTTTGCCTACGAGCAGTACTTC	CASSLLADFAYEQYF
.	TRBV19	TRBJ2-1	TRBD2	TGTGCCAGTAACTCTGGGGCGGCGGGAGGGCGGCTAGATGAGCAGTTCTTC	CASNSGAAGGRLDEQFF
.	TRBV10-1	TRBJ2-3	.	TGCGCCAGCAGAACCGACTTAGACACAGATACGCAGTATTTT	CASRTDLDTDTQYF
once	TRBV14	TRBJ2-3	.	TGTGCCAGCAGCCAAGAAAGATATCGGGTCACAGATACGCAGTATTTT	CASSQERYRVTDTQYF
.	TRBV30	TRBJ1-4	.	TGTGCCTGGAGTGGAGATTTAAGGACTAAACTGTTTTTT	CAWSGDLRTKLFF
few	TRBV7-9	TRBJ1-2	TRBD1	TGTGCCAGCAGCTCGGGTACAGGGGGCGGTCATGGCTACACCTTC	CASSSGTGGGHGYTF
.	TRBV4-1	TRBJ1-5	TRBD1	TGCGCCAGCAGCCCAGGGGGACAGTTTCAGCCCCAGCATTTT	CASSPGGQFQPQHF
.	TRBV4-1	TRBJ2-3	TRBD2	TGCGCCAGCAGCCAGCTTAGCGGGGGGGAGACAGATACGCAGTATTTT	CASSQLSGGETDTQYF
.	TRBV10-3	TRBJ2-6	TRBD1	TGTGCCATCAGTGAGCGGGGACAGGGAAGCTCTGGGGCCAACGTCCTGACTTTC	CAISERGQGSSGANVLTF
.	TRBV7-7	TRBJ1-6	.	TGTGCCAGCAGCTTAGCGTTTGGGGAGGCACCCCTCCACTTT	CASSLAFGEAPLHF
.	TRBV27	TRBJ1-6	TRBD1	TGTGCCAGCAGTTTGACAGGGGAGAATTCACCCCTCCACTTT	CASSLTGENSPLHF
.	TRBV6-5	TRBJ1-4	.	TGTGCCAGCAGTTTTTCCCACAGGGCCAGGGAAAAACTGTTTTTT	CASSFSHRAREKLFF
.	TRBV6-6	TRBJ1-1	.	TGTGCCAGCACAGGGGAGGGGAGGGCTTTCTTT	CASTGEGRAFF
.	TRBV9	TRBJ2-5	TRBD2	TGTGCCAGCAGCGTAGGGCGACTAGCGGGAAACCAAGAGACCCAGTACTTC	CASSVGRLAGNQETQYF
.	TRBV28	TRBJ1-5	.	TGTGCCAGCAGTTTCCCGGGGATCGACGATCAGCCCCAGCATTTT	CASSFPGIDDQPQHF
.	TRBV18	TRBJ2-7	.	TGTGCCAGCTCACCAGGTGCGGGGAGAGTTGAGGGGCAGTACTTC	CASSPGAGRVEGQYF
.	TRBV27	TRBJ1-2	.	TGTGCCAGCAGTACCTTTGACAGGTCCTATGGCTACACCTTC	CASSTFDRSYGYTF
.	TRBV27	TRBJ2-3	TRBD2	TGTGCCAGCAGTTGGGGGCTAGCGGGACAAACAGATACGCAGTATTTT	CASSWGLAGQTDTQYF
.	TRBV5-8	TRBJ2-1	TRBD2	TGTGCCAGCAGCTTGGGGACTAGCGGCTACAATGAGCAGTTCTTC	CASSLGTSGYNEQFF
.	TRBV27	TRBJ1-2	TRBD1	TGTGCCAGCAGTTTGGGGACAGGGGGCTGGTATGGCTACACCTTC	CASSLGTGGWYGYTF
.	TRBV30	TRBJ2-6	.	TGTGCCTGGAGTTCGGTCGAATACTCTGGGGCCAACGTCCTGACTTTC	CAWSSVEYSGANVLTF
.	TRBV6-1	TRBJ1-1	TRBD1	TGTGCCAGCAGTTCCGCCGCACAGGGGTATACTGAAGCTTTCTTT	CASSSAAQGYTEAFF
.	TRBV6-6	TRBJ1-5	.	TGTGCCAGCAGTTATAAACAGGAGTATAGCAATCAGCCCCAGCATTTT	CASSYKQEYSNQPQHF
once	TRBV6-1	TRBJ2-1	.	TGTGCCAGCAGTGACGGGTTCGGGGGATACAATGAGCAGTTCTTC	CASSDGFGGYNEQFF
.	TRBV29-1	TRBJ2-7	.	TGCAGCGTTGAGGGGAGGCGTGCCTACGAGCAGTACTTC	CSVEGRRAYEQYF
.	TRBV6-4	TRBJ2-2	.	TGTGCCAGCAGTGAGTCGGAGGAAGCCGGGGAGCTGTTTTTT	CASSESEEAGELFF
once	TRBV15	TRBJ1-1	TRBD1	TGTGCCACAAACCCCGGGACAGTGAACACTGAAGCTTTCTTT	CATNPGTVNTEAFF